These T cell receptor beta chains were read from a single sample in a study of blood T cell repertoires in COVID-19. TCRdb's copy holds only in-frame clones and misses some; the assay was immunoSEQ multiplex PCR. This sample has nearly 200,000 clones, with 70% to 90% found just once. Input material: peripheral blood. The receptors were sampled from a woman between 40 and 50 years old who had recovered from COVID-19. Each CDR3 is given with its conserved first and last residue. The order of the fields is V gene, J gene, D gene, clone size, CDR3 DNA, CDR3 protein. A D gene is named only where the DNA matches it firmly. Expanded clones are given a class, and other clones once, few, many or no size at all.

V: TRBV7-6
J: TRBJ1-1
D: .
size: .
DNA: TGTGCCAGCAGCCCCTTCACTGAAGCTTTCTTT
CDR3: CASSPFTEAFF

V: TRBV5-1
J: TRBJ1-5
D: TRBD1
size: .
DNA: TGCGCCAGCAGCTTGGGGCCACAGGGGAGCAATCAGCCCCAGCATTTT
CDR3: CASSLGPQGSNQPQHF

V: TRBV5-4
J: TRBJ1-1
D: .
size: .
DNA: TGTGCCAGCAGCCCCTCGGGCCACAGGGCCCAAATGAACACTGAAGCTTTCTTT
CDR3: CASSPSGHRAQMNTEAFF

V: TRBV3-1/TRBV3-2
J: TRBJ2-3
D: .
size: .
DNA: TGTGCCAGCAGCCAAGTTTTTAGTCGTCCAGATACGCAGTATTTT
CDR3: CASSQVFSRPDTQYF

V: TRBV6-5
J: TRBJ1-1
D: TRBD1
size: .
DNA: TGTGCCAGCAGATCCGGGACAGGGGCGCACACTGAAGCTTTCTTT
CDR3: CASRSGTGAHTEAFF

V: TRBV18
J: TRBJ2-1
D: .
size: .
DNA: TGTGCCAGCTCACCACCGATGTTAGATTACAATGAGCAGTTCTTC
CDR3: CASSPPMLDYNEQFF

V: TRBV24-1
J: TRBJ2-1
D: TRBD1
size: .
DNA: TGTGCCACCAGTGATGGGACAGAATCGATTGAGCAGTTCTTC
CDR3: CATSDGTESIEQFF

V: TRBV30
J: TRBJ1-5
D: .
size: .
DNA: TGTGCCTGGAGCGGAGGAAGCAGCGTAAGCAATCAGCCCCAGCATTTT
CDR3: CAWSGGSSVSNQPQHF

V: TRBV28
J: TRBJ1-4
D: .
size: once
DNA: TGTGCCAGCAGTTCTCCCAGGGGCCGGGATAATGAAAAACTGTTTTTT
CDR3: CASSSPRGRDNEKLFF

V: TRBV5-1
J: TRBJ2-7
D: TRBD2
size: .
DNA: TGCGCCAGCAAAGGGACTAGTGGCTCCTACGAGCAGTACTTC
CDR3: CASKGTSGSYEQYF

V: TRBV4-2
J: TRBJ2-7
D: .
size: .
DNA: TGTGCCAGCAGCCATACCGTCGGCCAGAAGGGGCTCGAGCAGTACTTC
CDR3: CASSHTVGQKGLEQYF

V: TRBV7-3
J: TRBJ2-7
D: .
size: .
DNA: TGTGCCAGCAGCTTGTTTTCGGGGAGCTCCTACGAGCAGTACTTC
CDR3: CASSLFSGSSYEQYF

V: TRBV12-3/TRBV12-4
J: TRBJ1-3
D: .
size: .
DNA: TGTGCCAGCAGCCAGGTTGAGGGCACCATATATTTT
CDR3: CASSQVEGTIYF

V: TRBV27
J: TRBJ1-6
D: TRBD1
size: .
DNA: TGTGCCAGCAGCTCAGGGACAGGGGGTAATATCGATAATTCACCCCTCCACTTT
CDR3: CASSSGTGGNIDNSPLHF

V: TRBV19
J: TRBJ1-2
D: TRBD1
size: .
DNA: TGTGCCAGTAGGTTGGGACAGGGGATGATGACCTTC
CDR3: CASRLGQGMMTF

V: TRBV6-2/TRBV6-3
J: TRBJ1-2
D: .
size: .
DNA: TGTGCCAGCAGTCAGGGGTATGGCTACACCTTC
CDR3: CASSQGYGYTF

V: TRBV19
J: TRBJ1-2
D: .
size: .
DNA: TGTGCCAGTAGTATTACGGCGCAGGGTTTGGATGGCTACACCTTC
CDR3: CASSITAQGLDGYTF

V: TRBV2
J: TRBJ2-7
D: TRBD2
size: .
DNA: TGTGCCAGCTTCGGTGAGGGGCGACAGCCAAAATCCAAAATGGGACTAGCCCTCTACGAGCAGTACTTC
CDR3: CASFGEGRQPKSKMGLALYEQYF

V: TRBV2
J: TRBJ2-7
D: TRBD1
size: few
DNA: TGTGCCAGCACCGGACAGGACGGTTCGGCCTACGAGCAGTACTTC
CDR3: CASTGQDGSAYEQYF

V: TRBV2
J: TRBJ1-5
D: .
size: .
DNA: TGTGCCAGCAGTACCGATATCCCAGGGGAAAATCAGCCCCAGCATTTT
CDR3: CASSTDIPGENQPQHF

V: TRBV30
J: TRBJ1-5
D: .
size: .
DNA: TGTGCCTGGAGTGTTGTAGGGGATAGCAATCAGCCCCAGCATTTT
CDR3: CAWSVVGDSNQPQHF

V: TRBV27
J: TRBJ2-3
D: TRBD1
size: .
DNA: TGTGCCAGCAGTTTGCGCGTGACGGACAGGGGAACAGATACGCAGTATTTT
CDR3: CASSLRVTDRGTDTQYF

V: TRBV19
J: TRBJ2-6
D: .
size: .
DNA: TGTGCCAGTACTCCCCGGGGGTTGTCTGGGGCCAACGTCCTGACTTTC
CDR3: CASTPRGLSGANVLTF

V: TRBV18
J: TRBJ1-2
D: TRBD1
size: few
DNA: TGTGCCAGCTCACCACGACAGGGCCCTAACTATGGCTACACCTTC
CDR3: CASSPRQGPNYGYTF

V: TRBV15
J: TRBJ1-2
D: .
size: .
DNA: TGTGCCACCAGCAGGCTCGGGACATCCGATTATGGCTACACCTTC
CDR3: CATSRLGTSDYGYTF

V: TRBV28
J: TRBJ1-6
D: .
size: .
DNA: TGTGCCAGCAGTTTTGGTCTGGGCACCTATAATTCACCCCTCCACTTT
CDR3: CASSFGLGTYNSPLHF

V: TRBV19
J: TRBJ1-2
D: TRBD1
size: .
DNA: TGTGCCAGTAGCGTACAGGGGATTAACTATGGCTACACCTTC
CDR3: CASSVQGINYGYTF

V: TRBV5-1
J: TRBJ1-4
D: TRBD1
size: .
DNA: TGCGCCAGCAGCTTACAGGGGAAGGACGAAAAACTGTTTTTT
CDR3: CASSLQGKDEKLFF

V: TRBV18
J: TRBJ1-1
D: TRBD1
size: .
DNA: TGTGCCAGCTCGACGGACAGGGACACTGAAGCTTTCTTT
CDR3: CASSTDRDTEAFF

V: TRBV5-5
J: TRBJ1-5
D: .
size: few
DNA: TGTGCCAGCAGCTTGGGGCCGCAACAGCCCCAGCATTTT
CDR3: CASSLGPQQPQHF

V: TRBV9
J: TRBJ2-7
D: .
size: once
DNA: TGTGCCAGCAGCCTGGGGCCAGACTACGAGCAGTACTTC
CDR3: CASSLGPDYEQYF

V: TRBV11-1
J: TRBJ2-7
D: TRBD2
size: .
DNA: TGTGCCAGCAGCCTTCGAGGGACTAGCGGGGGTTACGAGCAGTACTTC
CDR3: CASSLRGTSGGYEQYF

V: TRBV6-5
J: TRBJ1-5
D: .
size: .
DNA: TGTGCCAGCAGAAGCGGGACGGGGGGAAATCAGCCCCAGCATTTT
CDR3: CASRSGTGGNQPQHF

V: TRBV21-1
J: TRBJ2-7
D: .
size: .
DNA: TGTGCCAGCAGCAAATCACTAGCGGGAGGTATAAGGTACGAGCAGTACTTC
CDR3: CASSKSLAGGIRYEQYF

V: TRBV6-2/TRBV6-3
J: TRBJ2-2
D: .
size: .
DNA: TGTGCCAGCAGTAGGCCCGGGGACACCGGGGAGCTGTTTTTT
CDR3: CASSRPGDTGELFF

V: TRBV6-5
J: TRBJ2-3
D: .
size: .
DNA: TGTGCCAGCAGGCCCCCGGGGGTCCGATCAGATACGCAGTATTTT
CDR3: CASRPPGVRSDTQYF

V: TRBV9
J: TRBJ2-2
D: .
size: .
DNA: TGTGCCAGCAGCCCCAGGACAGCGAACACCGGGGAGCTGTTTTTT
CDR3: CASSPRTANTGELFF

V: TRBV4-1
J: TRBJ1-3
D: .
size: .
DNA: TGCGCCAGCAGCCAAGATGCTATCAAAGGAAACACCATATATTTT
CDR3: CASSQDAIKGNTIYF

V: TRBV9
J: TRBJ1-3
D: .
size: .
DNA: TGTGCCAGCAGCGTAGAACTCTCTGGAAACACCATATATTTT
CDR3: CASSVELSGNTIYF

V: TRBV30
J: TRBJ2-5
D: .
size: .
DNA: TGTGCCTGGAGCGGGGGTCAGGGGGTAGAGACCCAGTACTTC
CDR3: CAWSGGQGVETQYF

V: TRBV12-3/TRBV12-4
J: TRBJ2-7
D: TRBD2
size: .
DNA: TGTGCCTCGGGGGGAGACTCCTACGAGCAGTACTTC
CDR3: CASGGDSYEQYF

V: TRBV10-3
J: TRBJ2-1
D: .
size: .
DNA: TGTGCCATCACTGATGGACGGGGCAATGAGCAGTTCTTC
CDR3: CAITDGRGNEQFF

V: TRBV6-1
J: TRBJ2-5
D: .
size: .
DNA: TGTGCCAGCAGTGAAGTGGACAGTTCCGAAGAGACCCAGTACTTC
CDR3: CASSEVDSSEETQYF

V: TRBV27
J: TRBJ2-7
D: TRBD1
size: .
DNA: TGTGCCAGCAGTTTCGGGACAGGTGGTTTCTCCGAGCAGTACTTC
CDR3: CASSFGTGGFSEQYF

V: TRBV18
J: TRBJ2-1
D: TRBD2
size: .
DNA: TGTGCCAGCTCACCGGGACTATCTTCCCTCGAGACATACAATGAGCAGTTCTTC
CDR3: CASSPGLSSLETYNEQFF

V: TRBV28
J: TRBJ1-3
D: TRBD1
size: .
DNA: TGTGCCAGCAGTTCACTGGGACAGGTCTCTGGAAACACCATATATTTT
CDR3: CASSSLGQVSGNTIYF

V: TRBV7-6
J: TRBJ2-1
D: TRBD2
size: .
DNA: TGTGCCAGCAGCTTGCGCTCGGGACTAGCGGGAGGGATCTCCTACAATGAGCAGTTCTTC
CDR3: CASSLRSGLAGGISYNEQFF

V: TRBV6-6
J: TRBJ1-6
D: .
size: .
DNA: TGTGCCAGCAGTTTAGCGTCAGGAGATAATTCACCCCTCCACTTT
CDR3: CASSLASGDNSPLHF

V: TRBV7-8
J: TRBJ1-1
D: .
size: .
DNA: TGTGCCAGCAGCCAAGACGTGGAGCTTGGGGCTTTCTTT
CDR3: CASSQDVELGAFF

V: TRBV6-5
J: TRBJ1-1
D: .
size: .
DNA: TGTGCCAGCAGGGCAGGGGCCCGAAACACTGAAGCTTTCTTT
CDR3: CASRAGARNTEAFF

V: TRBV7-9
J: TRBJ1-2
D: .
size: .
DNA: TGTGCCAGCAGTTACGACGGAGATTATGGCTACACCTTC
CDR3: CASSYDGDYGYTF

V: TRBV27
J: TRBJ1-3
D: .
size: .
DNA: TGTGCCAGCAGCCCTCAAACCTACGGAAACACCATATATTTT
CDR3: CASSPQTYGNTIYF

V: TRBV30
J: TRBJ2-7
D: TRBD2
size: .
DNA: TGTGCCTGGAGTGGACTAGCGGGAGTATTAGAGCAGTACTTC
CDR3: CAWSGLAGVLEQYF